This T cell receptor (beta chain) originates from a study of control samples from healthy donors and cancer patients. This table comes from immunoSEQ multiplex PCR, and its TCRdb copy is limited to in-frame clones, with some not included. The data hold approximately 230,000 clones, with roughly 87% observed a single time. The material sequenced was PBMCs. The TCR originated in a woman aged 55 to 70 with lung cancer.

The CDR3 DNA is TGTGCCAGCTCGAACAGGGGCTCCTACAATGAGCAGTTCTTC. Protein sequence: CASSNRGSYNEQFF. The chain is built from TRBV18 and TRBJ2-1; 7 bases are shared with TRBD1. J was trimmed by 0 bases and V by 6 bases; bases with no gene match: 2. The CDR3 has 14 residues. Germline CDR1 and CDR2: KGHSH and LQKENI. The full variable domain, in which reference TRBV18 and TRBJ2-1 provide the parts outside the CDR3, is NAGVMQNPRHLVRRRGQEARLRCSPMKGHSHVYWYRQLPEEGLKFMVYLQKENIIDESGMPKERFSAEFPKEGPSILRIQQVVRGDSAAYFCASSNRGSYNEQFFGPGTRLTVL.